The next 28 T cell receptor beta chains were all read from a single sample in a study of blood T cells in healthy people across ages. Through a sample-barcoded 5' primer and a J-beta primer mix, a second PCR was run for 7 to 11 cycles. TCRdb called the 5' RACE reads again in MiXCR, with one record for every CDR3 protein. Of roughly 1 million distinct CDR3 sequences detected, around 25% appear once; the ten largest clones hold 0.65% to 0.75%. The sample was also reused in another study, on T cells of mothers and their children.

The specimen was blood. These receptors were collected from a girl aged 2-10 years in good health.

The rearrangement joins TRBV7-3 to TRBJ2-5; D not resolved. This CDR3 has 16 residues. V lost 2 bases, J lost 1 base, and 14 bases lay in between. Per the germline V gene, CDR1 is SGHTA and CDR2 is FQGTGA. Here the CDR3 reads CASSLGVNPSQETQYF. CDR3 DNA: TGTGCCAGCAGCTTAGGGGTCAACCCTAGCCAAGAGACCCAGTACTTC. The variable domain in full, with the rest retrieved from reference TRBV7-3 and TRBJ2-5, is GAGVSQTPSNKVTEKGKYVELRCDPISGHTALYWYRQSLGQGPEFLIYFQGTGAADDSGLPNDRFFAVRPEGSVSTLKIQRTERGDSAVYLCASSLGVNPSQETQYFGPGTRLLVL.

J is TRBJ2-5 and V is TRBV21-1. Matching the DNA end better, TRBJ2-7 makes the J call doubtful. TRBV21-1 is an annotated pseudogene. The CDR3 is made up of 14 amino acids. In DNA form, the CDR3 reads TGTGCCAGCAGCAACGGTTACTCTACCTACGAGCAGTACTTC. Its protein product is CASSNGYSTYEQYF.

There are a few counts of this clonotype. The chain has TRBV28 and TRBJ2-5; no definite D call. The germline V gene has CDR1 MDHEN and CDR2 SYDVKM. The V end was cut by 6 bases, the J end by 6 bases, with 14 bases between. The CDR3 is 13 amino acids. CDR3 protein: CASSPMGLKTQYF. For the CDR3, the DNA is TGTGCCAGCAGCCCGATGGGGTTAAAGACCCAGTACTTC.

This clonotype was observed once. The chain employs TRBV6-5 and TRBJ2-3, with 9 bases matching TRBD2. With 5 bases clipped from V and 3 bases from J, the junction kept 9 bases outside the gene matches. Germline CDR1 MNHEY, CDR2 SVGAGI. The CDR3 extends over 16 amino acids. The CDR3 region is CASSHLLAGITDTQYF. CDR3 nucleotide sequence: TGTGCCAGCAGTCACCTGCTAGCGGGGATAACAGATACGCAGTATTTT.

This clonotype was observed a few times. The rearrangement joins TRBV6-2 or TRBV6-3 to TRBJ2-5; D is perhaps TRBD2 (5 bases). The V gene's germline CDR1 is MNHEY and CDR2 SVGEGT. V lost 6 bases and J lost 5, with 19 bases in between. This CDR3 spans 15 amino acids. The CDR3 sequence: CASSSREGLGETQYF. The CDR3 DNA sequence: TGTGCCAGCAGCTCCAGAGAGGGCCTGGGGGAGACCCAGTACTTC.

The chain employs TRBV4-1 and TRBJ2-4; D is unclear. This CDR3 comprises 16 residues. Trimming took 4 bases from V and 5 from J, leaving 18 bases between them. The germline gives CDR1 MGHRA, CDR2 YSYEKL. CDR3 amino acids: CASSPDPVVTQNIQYF. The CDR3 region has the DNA TGCGCCAGCAGCCCTGACCCCGTCGTTACCCAAAACATTCAGTACTTC.

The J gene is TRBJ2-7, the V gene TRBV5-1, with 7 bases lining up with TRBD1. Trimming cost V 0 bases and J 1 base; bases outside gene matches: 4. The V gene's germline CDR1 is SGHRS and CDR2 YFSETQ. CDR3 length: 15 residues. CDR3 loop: CASSLEGQSSYEQYF. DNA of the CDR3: TGCGCCAGCAGCTTGGAGGGACAGTCTTCCTACGAGCAGTACTTC.

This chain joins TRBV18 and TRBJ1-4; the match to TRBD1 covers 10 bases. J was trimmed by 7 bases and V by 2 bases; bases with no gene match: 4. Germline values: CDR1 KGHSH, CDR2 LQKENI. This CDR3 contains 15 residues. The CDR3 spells CASSPGTGEAEKLFF. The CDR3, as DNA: TGTGCCAGCTCACCAGGGACAGGGGAAGCTGAAAAACTGTTTTTT.

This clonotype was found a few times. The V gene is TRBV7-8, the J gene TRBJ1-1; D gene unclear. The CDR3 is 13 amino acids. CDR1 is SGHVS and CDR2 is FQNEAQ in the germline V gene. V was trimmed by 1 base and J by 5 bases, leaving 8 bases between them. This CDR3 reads CASSLVQATEAFF. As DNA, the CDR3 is TGTGCCAGCAGCTTAGTCCAGGCAACTGAAGCTTTCTTT.

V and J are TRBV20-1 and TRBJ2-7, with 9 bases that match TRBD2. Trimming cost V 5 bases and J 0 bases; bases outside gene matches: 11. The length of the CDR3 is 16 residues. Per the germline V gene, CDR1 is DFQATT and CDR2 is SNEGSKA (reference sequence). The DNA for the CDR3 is TGCAGTGCTGGCAATAGCGGGGGCCCAAACTCCTACGAGCAGTACTTC. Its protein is CSAGNSGGPNSYEQYF.

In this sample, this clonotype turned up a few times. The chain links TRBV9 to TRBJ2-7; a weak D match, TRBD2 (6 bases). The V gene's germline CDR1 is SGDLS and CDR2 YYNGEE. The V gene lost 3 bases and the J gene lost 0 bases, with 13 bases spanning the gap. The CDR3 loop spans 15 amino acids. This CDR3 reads CASSAGGAASYEQYF. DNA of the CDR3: TGTGCCAGCAGCGCCGGCGGGGCAGCCTCCTACGAGCAGTACTTC.

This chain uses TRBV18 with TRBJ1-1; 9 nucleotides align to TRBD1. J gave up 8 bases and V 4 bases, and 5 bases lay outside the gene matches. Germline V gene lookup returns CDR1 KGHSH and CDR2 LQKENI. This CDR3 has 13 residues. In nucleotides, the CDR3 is TGTGCCAGCTCACAAAAGGACAGGGGAGAAGCTTTCTTT. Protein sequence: CASSQKDRGEAFF.

CDR3 residues: CASRGRYTEAFF. In DNA form, the CDR3 reads TGTGCCAGCAGAGGACGGTACACTGAAGCTTTCTTT. The chain combines TRBV7-9 with TRBJ1-1, with D hard to call. The length of the CDR3 is 12 residues. Germline V gene lookup returns CDR1 SEHNR and CDR2 FQNEAQ (reference sequence). The ends were cut back, 6 bases at V and 3 bases at J, with 8 bases in the middle.

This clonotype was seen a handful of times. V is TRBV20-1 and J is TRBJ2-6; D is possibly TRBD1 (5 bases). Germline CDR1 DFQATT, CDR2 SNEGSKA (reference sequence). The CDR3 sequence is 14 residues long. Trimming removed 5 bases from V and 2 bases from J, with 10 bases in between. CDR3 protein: CSALQATGANVLTF. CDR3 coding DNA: TGCAGTGCTTTACAGGCTACTGGGGCCAACGTCCTGACTTTC.

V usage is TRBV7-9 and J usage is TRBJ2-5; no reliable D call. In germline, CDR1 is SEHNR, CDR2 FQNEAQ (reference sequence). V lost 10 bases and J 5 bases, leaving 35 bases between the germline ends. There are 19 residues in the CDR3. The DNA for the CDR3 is TGTGCCATCGTAATCAACCAAGGGCCTGGCGCGACCAAGGTTGAGACCCAGTACTTC. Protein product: CAIVINQGPGATKVETQYF.

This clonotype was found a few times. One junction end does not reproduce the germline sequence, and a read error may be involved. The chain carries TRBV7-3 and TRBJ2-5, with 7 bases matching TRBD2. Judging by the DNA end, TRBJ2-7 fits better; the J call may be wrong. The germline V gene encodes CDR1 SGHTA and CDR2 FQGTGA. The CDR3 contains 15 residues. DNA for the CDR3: TGTGCCAGCGGCTTAAATGCGGGAGAGACGTACGAGCAGTACTTC. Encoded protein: CASGLNAGETYEQYF.

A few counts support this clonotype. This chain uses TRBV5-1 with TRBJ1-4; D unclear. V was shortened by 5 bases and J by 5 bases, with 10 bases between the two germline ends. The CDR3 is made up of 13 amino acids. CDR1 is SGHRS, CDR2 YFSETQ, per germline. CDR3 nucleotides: TGCGCCAGCAGGTCCGACGCGAATGAAAAACTGTTTTTT. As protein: CASRSDANEKLFF.

The DNA for the CDR3 is TGTGCCAGCAGCTTGTCTAATCCGGGAAACAATGAGCAGTTCTTC. This translates into CASSLSNPGNNEQFF. The chain links TRBV5-6 to TRBJ2-1, with a weak D call TRBD2 (5 bases). From germline, CDR1 is SGHDT and CDR2 YYEEEE. There are 15 residues in the CDR3. V dropped 1 base and J dropped 5 bases, with 13 bases sitting between them. The whole variable domain, remainder taken from reference TRBV5-6 and TRBJ2-1, is DAGVTQSPTHLIKTRGQQVTLRCSPKSGHDTVSWYQQALGQGPQFIFQYYEEEERQRGNFPDRFSGHQFPNYSSELNVNALLLGDSALYLCASSLSNPGNNEQFFGPGTRLTVL.

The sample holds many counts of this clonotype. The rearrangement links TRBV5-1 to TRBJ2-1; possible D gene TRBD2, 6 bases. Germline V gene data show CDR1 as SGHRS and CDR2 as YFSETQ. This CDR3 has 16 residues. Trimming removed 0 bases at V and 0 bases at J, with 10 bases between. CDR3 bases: TGCGCCAGCAGCTTGGGGGGACTTAGCTCCTACAATGAGCAGTTCTTC. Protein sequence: CASSLGGLSSYNEQFF. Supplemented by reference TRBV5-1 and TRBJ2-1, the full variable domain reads KAGVTQTPRYLIKTRGQQVTLSCSPISGHRSVSWYQQTPGQGLQFLFEYFSETQRNKGNFPGRFSGRQFSNSRSEMNVSTLELGDSALYLCASSLGGLSSYNEQFFGPGTRLTVL.

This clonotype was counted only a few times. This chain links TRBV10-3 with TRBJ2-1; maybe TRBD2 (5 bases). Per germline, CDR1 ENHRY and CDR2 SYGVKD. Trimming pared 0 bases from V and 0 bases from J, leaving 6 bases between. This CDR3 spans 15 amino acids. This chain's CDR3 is CAISESTSSYNEQFF. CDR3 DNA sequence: TGTGCCATCAGTGAGTCAACTAGCTCCTACAATGAGCAGTTCTTC.

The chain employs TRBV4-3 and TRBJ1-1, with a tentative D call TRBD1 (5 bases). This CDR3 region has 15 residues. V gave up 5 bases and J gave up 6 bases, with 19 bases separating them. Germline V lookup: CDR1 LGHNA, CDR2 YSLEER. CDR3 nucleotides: TGCGCCAGCAGCGACTACGGAGGGAAAGGGGCTGAAGCTTTCTTT. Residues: CASSDYGGKGAEAFF.

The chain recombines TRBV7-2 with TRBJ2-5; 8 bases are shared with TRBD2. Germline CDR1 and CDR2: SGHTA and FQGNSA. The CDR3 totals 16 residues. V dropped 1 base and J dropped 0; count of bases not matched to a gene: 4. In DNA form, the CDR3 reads TGTGCCAGCAGCTTAGATGGCGGGGGGAACCAAGAGACCCAGTACTTC. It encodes CASSLDGGGNQETQYF.

CDR3 sequence: CSVVGGDREQEQYF. DNA for the CDR3: TGCAGCGTTGTAGGAGGGGACAGGGAACAAGAGCAGTACTTC. V and J are TRBV29-1 and TRBJ2-7, with 9 bases matching TRBD1. The trim removed 4 bases at V and 7 bases at J, leaving 11 bases unmatched. The CDR3 has 14 residues. Germline loops: CDR1 SQVTM, CDR2 ANQGSEA.

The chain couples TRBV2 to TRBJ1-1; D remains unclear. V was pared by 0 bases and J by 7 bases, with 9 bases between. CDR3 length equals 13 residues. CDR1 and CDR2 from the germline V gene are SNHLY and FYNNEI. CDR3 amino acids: CASSEAREYEAFF. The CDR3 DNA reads TGTGCCAGCAGTGAAGCCCGGGAATATGAAGCTTTCTTT.

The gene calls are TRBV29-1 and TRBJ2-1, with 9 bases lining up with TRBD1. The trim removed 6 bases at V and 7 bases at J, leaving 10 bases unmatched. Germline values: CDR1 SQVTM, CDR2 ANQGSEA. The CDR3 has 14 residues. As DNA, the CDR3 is TGCAGCGTCTCTCGAGGGACAGGGTTAAATGAGCAGTTCTTC. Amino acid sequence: CSVSRGTGLNEQFF.

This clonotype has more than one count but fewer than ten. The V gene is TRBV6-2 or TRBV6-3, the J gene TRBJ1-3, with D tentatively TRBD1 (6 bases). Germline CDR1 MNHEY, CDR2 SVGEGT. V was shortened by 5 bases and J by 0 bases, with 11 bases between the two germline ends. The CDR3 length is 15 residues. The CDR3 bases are TGTGCCAGCAGTCGGGGGACACCCTCTGGAAACACCATATATTTT. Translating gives CASSRGTPSGNTIYF.

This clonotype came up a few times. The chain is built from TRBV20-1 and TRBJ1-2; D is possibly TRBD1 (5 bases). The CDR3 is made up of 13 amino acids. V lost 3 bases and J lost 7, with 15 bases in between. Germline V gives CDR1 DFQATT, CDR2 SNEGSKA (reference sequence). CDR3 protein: CSASRQGIGGYTF. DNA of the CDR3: TGCAGTGCTAGTAGGCAGGGTATAGGTGGCTACACCTTC.

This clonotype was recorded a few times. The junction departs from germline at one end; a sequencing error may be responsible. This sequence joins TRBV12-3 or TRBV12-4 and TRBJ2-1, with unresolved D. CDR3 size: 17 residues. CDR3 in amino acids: CASSLDGDWGSYNEQFF. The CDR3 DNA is TGTGCCAGCAGCTTAGACGGAGACTGGGGCTCCTACAATGAGCAGTTCTTC.